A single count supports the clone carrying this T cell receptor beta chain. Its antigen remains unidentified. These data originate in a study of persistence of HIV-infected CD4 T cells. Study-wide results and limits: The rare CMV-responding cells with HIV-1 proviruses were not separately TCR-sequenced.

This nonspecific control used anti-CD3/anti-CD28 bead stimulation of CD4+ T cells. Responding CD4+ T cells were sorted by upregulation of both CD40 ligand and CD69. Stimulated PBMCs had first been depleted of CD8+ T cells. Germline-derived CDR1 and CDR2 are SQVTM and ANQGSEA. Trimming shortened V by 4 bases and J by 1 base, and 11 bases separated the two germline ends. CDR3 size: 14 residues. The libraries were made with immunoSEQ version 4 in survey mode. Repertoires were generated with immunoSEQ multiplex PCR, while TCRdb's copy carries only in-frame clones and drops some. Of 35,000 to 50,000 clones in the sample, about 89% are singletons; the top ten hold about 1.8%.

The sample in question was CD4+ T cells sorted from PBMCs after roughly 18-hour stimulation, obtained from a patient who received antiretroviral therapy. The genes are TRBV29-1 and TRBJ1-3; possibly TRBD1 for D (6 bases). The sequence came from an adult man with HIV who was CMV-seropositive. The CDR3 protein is CSVAGTGSGNTIYF. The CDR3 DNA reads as TGCAGCGTTGCCGGAACAGGGTCTGGAAACACCATATATTTT. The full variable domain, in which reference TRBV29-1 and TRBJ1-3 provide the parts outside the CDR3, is SAVISQKPSRDICQRGTSLTIQCQVDSQVTMMFWYRQQPGQSLTLIATANQGSEATYESGFVIDKFPISRPNLTFSTLTVSNMSPEDSSIYLCSVAGTGSGNTIYFGEGSWLTVV.